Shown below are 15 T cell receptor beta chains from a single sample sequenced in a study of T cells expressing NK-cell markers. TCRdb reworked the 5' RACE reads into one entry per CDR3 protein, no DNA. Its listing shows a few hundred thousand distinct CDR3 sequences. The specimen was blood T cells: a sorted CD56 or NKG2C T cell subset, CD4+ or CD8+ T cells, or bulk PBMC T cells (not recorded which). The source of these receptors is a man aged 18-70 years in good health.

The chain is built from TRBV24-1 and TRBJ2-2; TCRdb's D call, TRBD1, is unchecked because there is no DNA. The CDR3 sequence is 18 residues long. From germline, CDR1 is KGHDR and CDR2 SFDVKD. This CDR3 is CATSDLGRTGVNTGELFF.

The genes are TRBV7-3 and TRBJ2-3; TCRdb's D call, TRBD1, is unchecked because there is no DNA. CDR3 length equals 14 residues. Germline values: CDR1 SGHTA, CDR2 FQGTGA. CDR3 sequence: CASKGGTSTDTQYF.

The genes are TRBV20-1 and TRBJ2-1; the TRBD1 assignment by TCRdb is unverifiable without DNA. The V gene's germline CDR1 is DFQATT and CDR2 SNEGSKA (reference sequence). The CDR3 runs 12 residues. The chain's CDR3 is CSEGGRGNEQFF.

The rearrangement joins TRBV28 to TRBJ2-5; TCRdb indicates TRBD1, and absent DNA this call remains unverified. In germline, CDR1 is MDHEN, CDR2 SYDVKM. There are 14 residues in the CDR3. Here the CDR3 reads CASISGGRFVTQYF.

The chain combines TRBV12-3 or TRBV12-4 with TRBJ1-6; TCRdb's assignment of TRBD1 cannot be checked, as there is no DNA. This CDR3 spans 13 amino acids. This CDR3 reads CASSFGGFSPLHF.

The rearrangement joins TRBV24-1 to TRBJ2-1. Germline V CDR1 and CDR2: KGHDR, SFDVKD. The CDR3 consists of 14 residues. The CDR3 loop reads CATRATNAKSEQFF.

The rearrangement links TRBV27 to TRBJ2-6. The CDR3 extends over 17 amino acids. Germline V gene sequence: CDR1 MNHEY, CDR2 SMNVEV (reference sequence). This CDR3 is CASSLYYRISGANVLTF.

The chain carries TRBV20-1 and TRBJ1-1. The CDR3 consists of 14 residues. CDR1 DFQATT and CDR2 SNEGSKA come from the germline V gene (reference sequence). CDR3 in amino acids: CSARGVQRGTEAFF.

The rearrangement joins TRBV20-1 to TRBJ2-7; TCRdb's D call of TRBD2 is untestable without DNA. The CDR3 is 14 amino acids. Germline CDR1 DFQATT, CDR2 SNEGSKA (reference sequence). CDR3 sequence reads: CSARRGSSSYEQYF.

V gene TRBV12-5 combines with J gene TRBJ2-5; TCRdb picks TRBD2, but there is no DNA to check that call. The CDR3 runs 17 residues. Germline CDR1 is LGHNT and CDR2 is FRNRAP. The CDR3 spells CASGLLLINPREETQYF.

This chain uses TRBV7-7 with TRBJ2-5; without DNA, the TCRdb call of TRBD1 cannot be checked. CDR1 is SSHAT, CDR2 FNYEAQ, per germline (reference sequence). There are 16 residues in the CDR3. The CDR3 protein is CASSLKVRGIVETQYF. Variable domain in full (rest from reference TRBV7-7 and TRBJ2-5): GAGVSQSPRYKVTKRGQDVTLRCDPISSHATLYWYQQALGQGPEFLTYFNYEAQPDKSGLPSDRFSAERPEGSISTLTIQRTEQRDSAMYRCASSLKVRGIVETQYFGPGTRLLVL.

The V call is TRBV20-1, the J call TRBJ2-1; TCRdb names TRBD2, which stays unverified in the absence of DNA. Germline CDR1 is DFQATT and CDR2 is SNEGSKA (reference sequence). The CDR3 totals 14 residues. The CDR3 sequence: CSAFRPGTDNEQFF.

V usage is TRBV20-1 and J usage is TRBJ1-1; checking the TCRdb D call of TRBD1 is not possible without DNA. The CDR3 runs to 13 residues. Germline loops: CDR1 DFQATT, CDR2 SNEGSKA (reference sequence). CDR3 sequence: CSVPRDRDTEAFF.

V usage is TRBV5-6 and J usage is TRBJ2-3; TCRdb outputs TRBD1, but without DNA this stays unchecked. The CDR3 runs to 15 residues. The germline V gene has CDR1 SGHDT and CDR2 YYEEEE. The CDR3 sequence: CASSLRQIYTDTQYF.

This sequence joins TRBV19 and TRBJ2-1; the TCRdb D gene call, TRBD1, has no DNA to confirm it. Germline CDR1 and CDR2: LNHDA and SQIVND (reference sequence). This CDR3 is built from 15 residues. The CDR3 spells CASSTTGEGYNEQFF.